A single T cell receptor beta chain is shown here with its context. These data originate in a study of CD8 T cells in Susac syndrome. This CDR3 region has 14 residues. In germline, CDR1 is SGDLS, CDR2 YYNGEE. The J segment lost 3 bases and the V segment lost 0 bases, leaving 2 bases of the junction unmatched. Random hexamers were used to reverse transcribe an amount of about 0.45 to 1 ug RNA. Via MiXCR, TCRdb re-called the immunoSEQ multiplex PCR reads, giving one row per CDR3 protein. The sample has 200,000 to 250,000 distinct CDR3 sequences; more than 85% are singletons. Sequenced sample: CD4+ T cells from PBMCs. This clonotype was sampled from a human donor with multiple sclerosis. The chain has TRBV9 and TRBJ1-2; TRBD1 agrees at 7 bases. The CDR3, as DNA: TGTGCCAGCAGCGTAGGGCAGGGGGACTATGGCTACACCTTC. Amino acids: CASSVGQGDYGYTF.